This passage covers 14 T cell receptor beta chains from one sample sequenced in a study of post-analysis software for immune sequencing data. Study-level findings and limits: About five TRBV segments appeared more often in patients than in controls, and TRBV5-6, TRBV5-1 and TRBV20-1 were among these.

Their antigens are not known. The library was made from cDNA and included unique molecular identifiers. One entry per CDR3 protein, called by TCRdb with MiXCR from the PCR reads. The sample has 750,000 to 900,000 distinct CDR3 sequences, more than 45% seen once. The sequencing sample was made of blood. Receptors originate from a girl aged 10 to 17 with multiple sclerosis.

This clonotype came up a few times. The V and J genes are TRBV2 and TRBJ2-5; maybe TRBD2 (6 bases). Germline loops: CDR1 SNHLY, CDR2 FYNNEI. V was cut by 4 bases and J by 5 bases, with 11 bases left in between. The CDR3 has 13 amino acids. The CDR3 nucleotides read TGTGCCAGCAGTGGCGGCGGAGGGGAGACCCAGTACTTC. This encodes CASSGGGGETQYF.

J is TRBJ2-3 and V is TRBV7-2; TRBD2 aligns across 7 bases. The CDR3 spans 15 residues. V lost 3 bases to trimming and J lost 3 bases; unmatched junction nucleotides: 6. Germline CDR1 reads SGHTA; CDR2 reads FQGNSA. The CDR3 is CASSFASGGTDTQYF. The DNA of the CDR3 is TGTGCCAGCAGCTTCGCGTCGGGAGGTACAGATACGCAGTATTTT.

The genes are TRBV27 and TRBJ2-1; D is possibly TRBD2 (6 bases). Germline V gives CDR1 MNHEY, CDR2 SMNVEV (reference sequence). With 3 bases removed from V and 0 bases from J, the gap between germline ends came to 12 bases. This CDR3 spans 16 amino acids. The CDR3 DNA is TGTGCCAGCAGTTTCACTAGCCCAAGCTCCTACAATGAGCAGTTCTTC. Encoded protein: CASSFTSPSSYNEQFF.

This clonotype has a handful of counts. The V and J genes are TRBV29-1 and TRBJ2-1, with TRBD2 matching over 7 bases. The CDR3 length is 15 residues. Germline values: CDR1 SQVTM, CDR2 ANQGSEA. The ends lost 8 bases at V and 0 bases at J; junction bases unmatched: 10. The CDR3 sequence: CSTSGTASSYNEQFF. The CDR3 coding sequence is TGCAGCACAAGCGGGACGGCGAGCTCCTACAATGAGCAGTTCTTC.

The V gene is TRBV20-1, the J gene TRBJ2-7; 10 bases are shared with TRBD2. Germline lookup yields CDR1 DFQATT and CDR2 SNEGSKA (reference sequence). With V trimmed by 0 bases and J by 6 bases, 8 bases remained unmatched. This CDR3 spans 15 amino acids. Here the CDR3 DNA reads TGCAGTGCTAGAGATTCGGCTAGCGGGAGAGGCGAGCAGTACTTC. Its translation is CSARDSASGRGEQYF.

The V gene is TRBV12-3 or TRBV12-4, the J gene TRBJ2-7; D is ambiguous. The length of the CDR3 is 15 residues. The ends were cut back, 5 bases at V and 1 base at J, with 15 bases in the middle. The chain's CDR3 is CASSPQMGYSYEQYF. Written as DNA, the CDR3 is TGTGCCAGCAGTCCCCAAATGGGATATTCCTACGAGCAGTACTTC.

This clonotype was seen more than once but under ten times. The chain recombines TRBV5-6 with TRBJ1-2; 8 nucleotides match TRBD1. The CDR3 contains 13 residues. Germline V CDR1 and CDR2: SGHDT, YYEEEE. Trimming took 4 bases from V and 5 from J; bases not matched to a gene: 4. This CDR3 is CASSQTGAYGYTF. The DNA of the CDR3 is TGTGCCAGCAGCCAGACAGGGGCGTATGGCTACACCTTC.

This clonotype was seen a few times. This chain joins TRBV6-6 and TRBJ1-2, with TRBD1 matching 12 bases. The germline CDR1 and CDR2 sequences are MNHNY and SVGAGI (reference sequence). The V gene end was trimmed by 5 bases and the J gene end by 5 bases; junction bases not matched to a gene: 12. The CDR3 runs to 17 residues. In DNA, the CDR3 is TGTGCCAGCAGTCCCCCGGGACAGGGGGCGACGGGGTATGGCTACACCTTC. Translating gives CASSPPGQGATGYGYTF.

The rearrangement joins TRBV3-1 to TRBJ1-2, with a tentative D call TRBD1 (5 bases). The CDR3 contains 12 residues. The V end was cut by 6 bases, the J end by 8 bases, with 13 bases between. From germline, CDR1 is LGHDT and CDR2 YNNKEL (reference sequence). The CDR3 spells CASRRGDGGYTF. CDR3 coding DNA: TGTGCCAGCAGACGGGGCGATGGGGGCTACACCTTC.

This clonotype was counted only a few times. The V call is TRBV20-1, the J call TRBJ2-7, with a possible D match to TRBD2 (5 bases). V was shortened by 6 bases and J by 0 bases, with 15 bases between the two germline ends. CDR3 length: 14 residues. Germline values: CDR1 DFQATT, CDR2 SNEGSKA (reference sequence). CDR3 sequence: CSAPQSGSSYEQYF. CDR3 nucleotides: TGCAGTGCCCCCCAAAGCGGTAGCTCCTACGAGCAGTACTTC.

The chain couples TRBV9 to TRBJ2-1, with 7 bases aligning to TRBD1. CDR1 is SGDLS and CDR2 is YYNGEE in the germline V gene. The CDR3 spans 16 residues. V gave up 0 bases and J gave up 7 bases; unmatched junction bases: 10. CDR3: CASSVGSLDRPNEQFF. The CDR3 DNA reads as TGTGCCAGCAGCGTAGGCTCCCTGGACAGGCCTAATGAGCAGTTCTTC.

This clonotype appeared a few times. The chain employs TRBV2 and TRBJ2-1, with TRBD1 matching 9 bases. Unmatched junction bases numbered 4, after V lost 8 bases and J lost 5 bases. Germline V gene data show CDR1 as SNHLY and CDR2 as FYNNEI. The CDR3 extends over 13 amino acids. The CDR3 coding sequence is TGTGCCAGCGCGGGACAGGGAAACAATGAGCAGTTCTTC. The encoded protein is CASAGQGNNEQFF.

The chain joins TRBV29-1 to TRBJ2-1; 11 nucleotides agree with TRBD2. The V gene's germline CDR1 is SQVTM and CDR2 ANQGSEA. Trimming took 8 bases from V and 0 from J; bases not matched to a gene: 6. The CDR3 is 15 residues long. The CDR3 here is CSTVAGGSSYNEQFF. CDR3 coding DNA: TGCAGCACGGTAGCGGGAGGGAGCTCCTACAATGAGCAGTTCTTC.

This clonotype was seen more than once but under ten times. One junction end disagrees with the germline gene, perhaps due to a read error. The chain has TRBV10-3 and TRBJ2-7; tentative D call: TRBD2 (6 bases). There are 16 residues in the CDR3. The germline CDR1 and CDR2 sequences are ENHRY and SYGVKD. The CDR3 spells CATSAISGVSLGEQYF. The DNA for the CDR3 is TGTGCCACCAGTGCGATCTCGGGAGTCTCACTAGGGGAGCAGTACTTC.